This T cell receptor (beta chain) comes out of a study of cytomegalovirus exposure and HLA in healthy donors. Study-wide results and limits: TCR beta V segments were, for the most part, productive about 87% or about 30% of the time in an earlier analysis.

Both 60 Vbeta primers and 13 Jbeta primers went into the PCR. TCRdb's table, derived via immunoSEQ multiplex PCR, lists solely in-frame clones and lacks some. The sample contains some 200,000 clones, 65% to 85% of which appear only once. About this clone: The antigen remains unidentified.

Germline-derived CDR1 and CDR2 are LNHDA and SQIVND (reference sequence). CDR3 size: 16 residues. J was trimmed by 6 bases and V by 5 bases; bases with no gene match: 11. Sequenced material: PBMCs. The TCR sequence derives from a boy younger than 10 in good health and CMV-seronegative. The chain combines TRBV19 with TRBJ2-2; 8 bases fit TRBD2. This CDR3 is CASSPRLAPQSGELFF. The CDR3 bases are TGTGCCAGTAGTCCCCGACTAGCGCCTCAATCCGGGGAGCTGTTTTTT.